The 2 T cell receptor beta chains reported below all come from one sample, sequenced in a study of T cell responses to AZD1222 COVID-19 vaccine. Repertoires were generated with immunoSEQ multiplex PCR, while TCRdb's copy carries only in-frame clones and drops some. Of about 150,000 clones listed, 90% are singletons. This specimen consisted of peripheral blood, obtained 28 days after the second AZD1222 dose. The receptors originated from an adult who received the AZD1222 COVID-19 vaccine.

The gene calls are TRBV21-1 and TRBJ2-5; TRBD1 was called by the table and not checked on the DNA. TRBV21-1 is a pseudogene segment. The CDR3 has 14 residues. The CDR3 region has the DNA TGTGCCAGCCACGTTGGTGGCCTGCAAGAGACCCAGTACTTC. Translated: CASHVGGLQETQYF.

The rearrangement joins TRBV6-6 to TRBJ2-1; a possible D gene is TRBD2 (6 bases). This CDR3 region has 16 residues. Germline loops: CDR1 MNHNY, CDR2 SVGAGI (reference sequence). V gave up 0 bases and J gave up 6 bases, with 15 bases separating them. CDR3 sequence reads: CASSYSGGSFGNEQFF. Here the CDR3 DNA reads TGTGCCAGCAGTTACTCTGGGGGGTCTTTCGGCAATGAGCAGTTCTTC.